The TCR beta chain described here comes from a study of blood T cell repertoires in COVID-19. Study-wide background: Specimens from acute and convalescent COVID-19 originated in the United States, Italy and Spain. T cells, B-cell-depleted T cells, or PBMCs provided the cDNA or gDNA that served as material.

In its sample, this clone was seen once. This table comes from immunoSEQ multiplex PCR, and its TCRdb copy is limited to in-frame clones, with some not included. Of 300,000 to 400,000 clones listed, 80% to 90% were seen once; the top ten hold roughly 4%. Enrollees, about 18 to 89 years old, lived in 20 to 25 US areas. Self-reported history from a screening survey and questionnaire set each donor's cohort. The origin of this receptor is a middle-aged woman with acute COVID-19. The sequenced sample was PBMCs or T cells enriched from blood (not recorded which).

The CDR3 spells CASRARDRGSNEQYF. DNA of the CDR3: TGTGCCAGCAGAGCCCGGGACAGGGGGAGCAACGAGCAGTACTTC. The rearrangement links TRBV2 to TRBJ2-7; 11 bases line up with TRBD1. The CDR3 length is 15 residues. Germline V gene data show CDR1 as SNHLY and CDR2 as FYNNEI. After removal of 6 bases from V and 5 bases from J, the junction contained 9 bases not matched to a gene.